These T cell receptor beta chains were read from a single sample in a study of blood T cell repertoires in COVID-19. Measured with immunoSEQ multiplex PCR; TCRdb has only the in-frame clones, and not every one. Among approximately 190,000 clones listed, around 86% were seen once. The material sequenced was peripheral blood. These receptor sequences come from a woman between 40 and 55 years old with acute or convalescent COVID-19. The CDR3 runs from the conserved cysteine through the conserved F or W. A D gene is named only where the DNA matches it firmly. Size is stated for part of the rows, as once, few or many counts, or as a class when the clone is expanded.

j_gene: TRBJ1-1
abundance: NA
v_gene: TRBV18
d_gene: TRBD1
CDR3aa: CASATGGDTEAFF
CDR3nt: TGTGCCAGCGCGACAGGGGGGGATACTGAAGCTTTCTTT

j_gene: TRBJ2-5
abundance: NA
v_gene: TRBV5-8
d_gene: TRBD2
CDR3aa: CASTPAPSGKETQYF
CDR3nt: TGTGCCAGCACCCCTGCCCCTAGCGGGAAAGAGACCCAGTACTTC

j_gene: TRBJ2-7
abundance: NA
v_gene: TRBV5-6
d_gene: TRBD2
CDR3aa: CASSFGGLATYEQYF
CDR3nt: TGTGCCAGCAGCTTCGGAGGACTAGCGACATACGAGCAGTACTTC

j_gene: TRBJ1-3
abundance: NA
v_gene: TRBV9
d_gene: NA
CDR3aa: CASSVTQGSGNTIYF
CDR3nt: TGTGCCAGCAGCGTTACCCAGGGGTCTGGAAACACCATATATTTT

j_gene: TRBJ1-1
abundance: NA
v_gene: TRBV5-1
d_gene: NA
CDR3aa: CASSLPGSYTEAFF
CDR3nt: TGCGCCAGCAGTCTACCAGGGTCTTACACTGAAGCTTTCTTT

j_gene: TRBJ2-7
abundance: NA
v_gene: TRBV27
d_gene: NA
CDR3aa: CASSWSPSGAYEQYF
CDR3nt: TGTGCCAGCAGTTGGTCTCCCTCGGGGGCCTACGAGCAGTACTTC

j_gene: TRBJ1-2
abundance: NA
v_gene: TRBV6-5
d_gene: TRBD1
CDR3aa: CASSRQGGRYGYTF
CDR3nt: TGTGCCAGCAGCAGACAGGGGGGAAGGTATGGCTACACCTTC

j_gene: TRBJ2-7
abundance: NA
v_gene: TRBV5-8
d_gene: TRBD1
CDR3aa: CASTTGGGLSYEQYF
CDR3nt: TGTGCCAGCACCACAGGGGGCGGTCTCTCCTACGAGCAGTACTTC

j_gene: TRBJ2-7
abundance: NA
v_gene: TRBV28
d_gene: NA
CDR3aa: CASSLELSYEQYF
CDR3nt: TGTGCCAGCAGTTTGGAGTTATCCTACGAGCAGTACTTC

j_gene: TRBJ2-2
abundance: NA
v_gene: TRBV2
d_gene: NA
CDR3aa: CASSRTDRIFPGELFF
CDR3nt: TGTGCCAGCAGTCGGACAGACAGGATTTTTCCCGGGGAGCTGTTTTTT

j_gene: TRBJ2-1
abundance: NA
v_gene: TRBV27
d_gene: TRBD2
CDR3aa: CASSPRTSGVYNEQFF
CDR3nt: TGTGCCAGCAGTCCACGGACTAGCGGAGTGTACAATGAGCAGTTCTTC

j_gene: TRBJ1-6
abundance: NA
v_gene: TRBV11-2
d_gene: NA
CDR3aa: CASSSTGRHSPLHF
CDR3nt: TGTGCCAGCAGCTCGACAGGTCGGCATTCACCCCTCCACTTT

j_gene: TRBJ2-4
abundance: NA
v_gene: TRBV3-1/TRBV3-2
d_gene: NA
CDR3aa: CASSHDHWRNIQYF
CDR3nt: TGTGCCAGCAGCCATGACCACTGGAGAAACATTCAGTACTTC

j_gene: TRBJ2-5
abundance: NA
v_gene: TRBV5-4
d_gene: NA
CDR3aa: CASSYPIGDQYF
CDR3nt: TGTGCCAGCAGCTACCCTATCGGTGACCAGTACTTC

j_gene: TRBJ2-3
abundance: NA
v_gene: TRBV6-4
d_gene: NA
CDR3aa: CASSTGLHTDTQYF
CDR3nt: TGTGCCAGCAGCACGGGACTCCACACAGATACGCAGTATTTT

j_gene: TRBJ2-1
abundance: NA
v_gene: TRBV3-1/TRBV3-2
d_gene: NA
CDR3aa: CASSHQNNEQFF
CDR3nt: TGTGCCAGCAGCCACCAGAACAATGAGCAGTTCTTC

j_gene: TRBJ1-4
abundance: NA
v_gene: TRBV5-6
d_gene: TRBD1
CDR3aa: CASKPWGQVNEKLFF
CDR3nt: TGTGCCAGCAAGCCATGGGGACAGGTTAATGAAAAACTGTTTTTT

j_gene: TRBJ1-2
abundance: NA
v_gene: TRBV29-1
d_gene: NA
CDR3aa: CSADTGFNYGYTF
CDR3nt: TGCAGCGCGGACACGGGTTTCAACTATGGCTACACCTTC

j_gene: TRBJ2-7
abundance: NA
v_gene: TRBV21-1
d_gene: NA
CDR3aa: CASTQGLADYEQYF
CDR3nt: TGTGCCAGCACTCAAGGACTAGCGGACTACGAGCAGTACTTC

j_gene: TRBJ2-3
abundance: NA
v_gene: TRBV30
d_gene: NA
CDR3aa: CAWRLASTDTQYF
CDR3nt: TGTGCCTGGAGGTTGGCTAGCACAGATACGCAGTATTTT

j_gene: TRBJ1-2
abundance: few
v_gene: TRBV5-1
d_gene: TRBD1
CDR3aa: CASSLVPGGNYGYTF
CDR3nt: TGCGCCAGCAGCTTGGTGCCAGGGGGCAACTATGGCTACACCTTC

j_gene: TRBJ2-7
abundance: NA
v_gene: TRBV28
d_gene: NA
CDR3aa: CASSSPSVALPTF
CDR3nt: TGTGCCAGCAGTTCCCCTTCGGTCGCCCTCCCAACCTTC

j_gene: TRBJ1-1
abundance: NA
v_gene: TRBV19
d_gene: TRBD1
CDR3aa: CASSINSGGTEAFF
CDR3nt: TGTGCCAGTAGTATCAATTCAGGGGGCACTGAAGCTTTCTTT

j_gene: TRBJ2-7
abundance: NA
v_gene: TRBV23-1
d_gene: NA
CDR3aa: CASSPPRTPTYEQYF
CDR3nt: TGCGCCAGCAGTCCCCCACGGACTCCAACCTACGAGCAGTACTTC

j_gene: TRBJ2-2
abundance: NA
v_gene: TRBV4-1
d_gene: TRBD2
CDR3aa: CASSRPRLAGNTGELFF
CDR3nt: TGCGCCAGCAGCCGCCCCCGACTAGCGGGGAACACCGGGGAGCTGTTTTTT

j_gene: TRBJ1-4
abundance: NA
v_gene: TRBV30
d_gene: NA
CDR3aa: CAWSVGAGWIFF
CDR3nt: TGTGCCTGGAGTGTTGGGGCAGGATGGATATTTTTT

j_gene: TRBJ2-1
abundance: NA
v_gene: TRBV28
d_gene: NA
CDR3aa: CASSLEGVGRGYNEQFF
CDR3nt: TGTGCCAGCAGTTTAGAGGGGGTCGGGCGGGGGTACAATGAGCAGTTCTTC

j_gene: TRBJ2-1
abundance: once
v_gene: TRBV12-5
d_gene: TRBD1
CDR3aa: CASGLGQGGNEQFF
CDR3nt: TGTGCTAGTGGTTTAGGACAGGGAGGCAATGAGCAGTTCTTC

j_gene: TRBJ2-1
abundance: NA
v_gene: TRBV19
d_gene: NA
CDR3aa: CASSTVVAPYNEQFF
CDR3nt: TGTGCCAGTAGTACTGTGGTAGCCCCCTACAATGAGCAGTTCTTC

j_gene: TRBJ2-1
abundance: NA
v_gene: TRBV19
d_gene: NA
CDR3aa: CASSIDRSGSYNEQFF
CDR3nt: TGTGCCAGTAGTATAGATCGGAGCGGGTCCTACAATGAGCAGTTCTTC

j_gene: TRBJ2-2
abundance: NA
v_gene: TRBV2
d_gene: TRBD2
CDR3aa: CASSTSGSYSGELFF
CDR3nt: TGTGCCAGCAGTACTAGCGGGAGTTACTCCGGGGAGCTGTTTTTT

j_gene: TRBJ2-5
abundance: NA
v_gene: TRBV5-8
d_gene: NA
CDR3aa: CASSWGQGVETQYF
CDR3nt: TGTGCCAGCAGCTGGGGCCAAGGGGTAGAGACCCAGTACTTC

j_gene: TRBJ1-6
abundance: NA
v_gene: TRBV7-2
d_gene: TRBD1
CDR3aa: CASSDRVNSPLHF
CDR3nt: TGTGCCAGCAGCGACAGGGTCAATTCACCCCTCCACTTT

j_gene: TRBJ1-2
abundance: NA
v_gene: TRBV14
d_gene: NA
CDR3aa: CASSYKTSRGNYGYTF
CDR3nt: TGTGCCAGCAGCTACAAAACTTCCAGGGGTAACTATGGCTACACCTTC

j_gene: TRBJ1-3
abundance: NA
v_gene: TRBV9
d_gene: NA
CDR3aa: CASSPNGLRDTIYF
CDR3nt: TGTGCCAGCAGCCCAAATGGACTTCGGGACACCATATATTTT

j_gene: TRBJ1-5
abundance: NA
v_gene: TRBV7-9
d_gene: NA
CDR3aa: CASSPDSSNQPQHF
CDR3nt: TGTGCCAGCAGCCCCGACAGCAGCAATCAGCCCCAGCATTTT

j_gene: TRBJ2-5
abundance: NA
v_gene: TRBV15
d_gene: NA
CDR3aa: CATSRVFGQETQYF
CDR3nt: TGTGCCACCAGCAGAGTTTTCGGGCAAGAGACCCAGTACTTC

j_gene: TRBJ2-2
abundance: NA
v_gene: TRBV5-4
d_gene: NA
CDR3aa: CASSFGAILGGELFF
CDR3nt: TGTGCCAGCAGCTTTGGAGCTATCCTCGGCGGGGAGCTGTTTTTT

j_gene: TRBJ2-1
abundance: NA
v_gene: TRBV15
d_gene: TRBD2
CDR3aa: CATSSTSGGARNEQFF
CDR3nt: TGTGCCACCAGCAGTACTAGCGGGGGGGCGAGGAATGAGCAGTTCTTC

j_gene: TRBJ2-7
abundance: once
v_gene: TRBV18
d_gene: TRBD2
CDR3aa: CASSPPSGASYEQYF
CDR3nt: TGTGCCAGCTCACCCCCTAGCGGGGCCTCCTACGAGCAGTACTTC

j_gene: TRBJ2-5
abundance: NA
v_gene: TRBV24-1
d_gene: TRBD1
CDR3aa: CATSDFGTVQETQYF
CDR3nt: TGTGCCACCAGTGATTTTGGGACAGTCCAAGAGACCCAGTACTTC

j_gene: TRBJ2-3
abundance: NA
v_gene: TRBV19
d_gene: TRBD1
CDR3aa: CASSKGQGDTQYF
CDR3nt: TGTGCCAGTAGTAAGGGACAGGGGGATACGCAGTATTTT

j_gene: TRBJ2-1
abundance: NA
v_gene: TRBV27
d_gene: NA
CDR3aa: CASKPAPLSLSSYNEQFF
CDR3nt: TGTGCCAGCAAGCCAGCGCCTCTGTCATTGAGCTCCTACAATGAGCAGTTCTTC

j_gene: TRBJ1-1
abundance: NA
v_gene: TRBV30
d_gene: TRBD1
CDR3aa: CAWTLWDRGNTEAFF
CDR3nt: TGTGCCTGGACCTTATGGGACAGGGGGAACACTGAAGCTTTCTTT

j_gene: TRBJ2-2
abundance: NA
v_gene: TRBV18
d_gene: NA
CDR3aa: CASSPLQALTGELFF
CDR3nt: TGTGCCAGCTCACCTTTACAGGCGCTCACCGGGGAGCTGTTTTTT

j_gene: TRBJ2-7
abundance: NA
v_gene: TRBV13
d_gene: NA
CDR3aa: CASSPGGAYYEQYF
CDR3nt: TGTGCCAGCAGCCCCGGAGGAGCTTACTACGAGCAGTACTTC

j_gene: TRBJ1-5
abundance: NA
v_gene: TRBV6-5
d_gene: TRBD1
CDR3aa: CASIWTGLSNQPQHF
CDR3nt: TGTGCCAGCATATGGACAGGGCTGAGCAATCAGCCCCAGCATTTT

j_gene: TRBJ2-7
abundance: NA
v_gene: TRBV7-8
d_gene: NA
CDR3aa: CASSLRSQYSYEQYF
CDR3nt: TGTGCCAGCAGCTTAAGGAGTCAGTACTCCTACGAGCAGTACTTC

j_gene: TRBJ1-2
abundance: NA
v_gene: TRBV19
d_gene: NA
CDR3aa: CASSITATGSNYGYTF
CDR3nt: TGTGCCAGTAGTATCACCGCGACAGGATCTAACTATGGCTACACCTTC

j_gene: TRBJ1-1
abundance: NA
v_gene: TRBV2
d_gene: NA
CDR3aa: CASKRTRGRNTEAFF
CDR3nt: TGTGCCAGCAAGAGGACCCGAGGGAGGAACACTGAAGCTTTCTTT

j_gene: TRBJ1-1
abundance: NA
v_gene: TRBV2
d_gene: NA
CDR3aa: CASSLGQYTEAFF
CDR3nt: TGTGCCAGCAGTCTTGGACAGTACACTGAAGCTTTCTTT

j_gene: TRBJ2-4
abundance: NA
v_gene: TRBV28
d_gene: NA
CDR3aa: CASSLGFGTTAQNIQYF
CDR3nt: TGTGCCAGCAGTTTAGGTTTTGGGACAACGGCCCAAAACATTCAGTACTTC

j_gene: TRBJ1-5
abundance: NA
v_gene: TRBV28
d_gene: TRBD1
CDR3aa: CASSPTGDSNQPQHF
CDR3nt: TGTGCCAGCAGCCCTACAGGGGATAGCAATCAGCCCCAGCATTTT